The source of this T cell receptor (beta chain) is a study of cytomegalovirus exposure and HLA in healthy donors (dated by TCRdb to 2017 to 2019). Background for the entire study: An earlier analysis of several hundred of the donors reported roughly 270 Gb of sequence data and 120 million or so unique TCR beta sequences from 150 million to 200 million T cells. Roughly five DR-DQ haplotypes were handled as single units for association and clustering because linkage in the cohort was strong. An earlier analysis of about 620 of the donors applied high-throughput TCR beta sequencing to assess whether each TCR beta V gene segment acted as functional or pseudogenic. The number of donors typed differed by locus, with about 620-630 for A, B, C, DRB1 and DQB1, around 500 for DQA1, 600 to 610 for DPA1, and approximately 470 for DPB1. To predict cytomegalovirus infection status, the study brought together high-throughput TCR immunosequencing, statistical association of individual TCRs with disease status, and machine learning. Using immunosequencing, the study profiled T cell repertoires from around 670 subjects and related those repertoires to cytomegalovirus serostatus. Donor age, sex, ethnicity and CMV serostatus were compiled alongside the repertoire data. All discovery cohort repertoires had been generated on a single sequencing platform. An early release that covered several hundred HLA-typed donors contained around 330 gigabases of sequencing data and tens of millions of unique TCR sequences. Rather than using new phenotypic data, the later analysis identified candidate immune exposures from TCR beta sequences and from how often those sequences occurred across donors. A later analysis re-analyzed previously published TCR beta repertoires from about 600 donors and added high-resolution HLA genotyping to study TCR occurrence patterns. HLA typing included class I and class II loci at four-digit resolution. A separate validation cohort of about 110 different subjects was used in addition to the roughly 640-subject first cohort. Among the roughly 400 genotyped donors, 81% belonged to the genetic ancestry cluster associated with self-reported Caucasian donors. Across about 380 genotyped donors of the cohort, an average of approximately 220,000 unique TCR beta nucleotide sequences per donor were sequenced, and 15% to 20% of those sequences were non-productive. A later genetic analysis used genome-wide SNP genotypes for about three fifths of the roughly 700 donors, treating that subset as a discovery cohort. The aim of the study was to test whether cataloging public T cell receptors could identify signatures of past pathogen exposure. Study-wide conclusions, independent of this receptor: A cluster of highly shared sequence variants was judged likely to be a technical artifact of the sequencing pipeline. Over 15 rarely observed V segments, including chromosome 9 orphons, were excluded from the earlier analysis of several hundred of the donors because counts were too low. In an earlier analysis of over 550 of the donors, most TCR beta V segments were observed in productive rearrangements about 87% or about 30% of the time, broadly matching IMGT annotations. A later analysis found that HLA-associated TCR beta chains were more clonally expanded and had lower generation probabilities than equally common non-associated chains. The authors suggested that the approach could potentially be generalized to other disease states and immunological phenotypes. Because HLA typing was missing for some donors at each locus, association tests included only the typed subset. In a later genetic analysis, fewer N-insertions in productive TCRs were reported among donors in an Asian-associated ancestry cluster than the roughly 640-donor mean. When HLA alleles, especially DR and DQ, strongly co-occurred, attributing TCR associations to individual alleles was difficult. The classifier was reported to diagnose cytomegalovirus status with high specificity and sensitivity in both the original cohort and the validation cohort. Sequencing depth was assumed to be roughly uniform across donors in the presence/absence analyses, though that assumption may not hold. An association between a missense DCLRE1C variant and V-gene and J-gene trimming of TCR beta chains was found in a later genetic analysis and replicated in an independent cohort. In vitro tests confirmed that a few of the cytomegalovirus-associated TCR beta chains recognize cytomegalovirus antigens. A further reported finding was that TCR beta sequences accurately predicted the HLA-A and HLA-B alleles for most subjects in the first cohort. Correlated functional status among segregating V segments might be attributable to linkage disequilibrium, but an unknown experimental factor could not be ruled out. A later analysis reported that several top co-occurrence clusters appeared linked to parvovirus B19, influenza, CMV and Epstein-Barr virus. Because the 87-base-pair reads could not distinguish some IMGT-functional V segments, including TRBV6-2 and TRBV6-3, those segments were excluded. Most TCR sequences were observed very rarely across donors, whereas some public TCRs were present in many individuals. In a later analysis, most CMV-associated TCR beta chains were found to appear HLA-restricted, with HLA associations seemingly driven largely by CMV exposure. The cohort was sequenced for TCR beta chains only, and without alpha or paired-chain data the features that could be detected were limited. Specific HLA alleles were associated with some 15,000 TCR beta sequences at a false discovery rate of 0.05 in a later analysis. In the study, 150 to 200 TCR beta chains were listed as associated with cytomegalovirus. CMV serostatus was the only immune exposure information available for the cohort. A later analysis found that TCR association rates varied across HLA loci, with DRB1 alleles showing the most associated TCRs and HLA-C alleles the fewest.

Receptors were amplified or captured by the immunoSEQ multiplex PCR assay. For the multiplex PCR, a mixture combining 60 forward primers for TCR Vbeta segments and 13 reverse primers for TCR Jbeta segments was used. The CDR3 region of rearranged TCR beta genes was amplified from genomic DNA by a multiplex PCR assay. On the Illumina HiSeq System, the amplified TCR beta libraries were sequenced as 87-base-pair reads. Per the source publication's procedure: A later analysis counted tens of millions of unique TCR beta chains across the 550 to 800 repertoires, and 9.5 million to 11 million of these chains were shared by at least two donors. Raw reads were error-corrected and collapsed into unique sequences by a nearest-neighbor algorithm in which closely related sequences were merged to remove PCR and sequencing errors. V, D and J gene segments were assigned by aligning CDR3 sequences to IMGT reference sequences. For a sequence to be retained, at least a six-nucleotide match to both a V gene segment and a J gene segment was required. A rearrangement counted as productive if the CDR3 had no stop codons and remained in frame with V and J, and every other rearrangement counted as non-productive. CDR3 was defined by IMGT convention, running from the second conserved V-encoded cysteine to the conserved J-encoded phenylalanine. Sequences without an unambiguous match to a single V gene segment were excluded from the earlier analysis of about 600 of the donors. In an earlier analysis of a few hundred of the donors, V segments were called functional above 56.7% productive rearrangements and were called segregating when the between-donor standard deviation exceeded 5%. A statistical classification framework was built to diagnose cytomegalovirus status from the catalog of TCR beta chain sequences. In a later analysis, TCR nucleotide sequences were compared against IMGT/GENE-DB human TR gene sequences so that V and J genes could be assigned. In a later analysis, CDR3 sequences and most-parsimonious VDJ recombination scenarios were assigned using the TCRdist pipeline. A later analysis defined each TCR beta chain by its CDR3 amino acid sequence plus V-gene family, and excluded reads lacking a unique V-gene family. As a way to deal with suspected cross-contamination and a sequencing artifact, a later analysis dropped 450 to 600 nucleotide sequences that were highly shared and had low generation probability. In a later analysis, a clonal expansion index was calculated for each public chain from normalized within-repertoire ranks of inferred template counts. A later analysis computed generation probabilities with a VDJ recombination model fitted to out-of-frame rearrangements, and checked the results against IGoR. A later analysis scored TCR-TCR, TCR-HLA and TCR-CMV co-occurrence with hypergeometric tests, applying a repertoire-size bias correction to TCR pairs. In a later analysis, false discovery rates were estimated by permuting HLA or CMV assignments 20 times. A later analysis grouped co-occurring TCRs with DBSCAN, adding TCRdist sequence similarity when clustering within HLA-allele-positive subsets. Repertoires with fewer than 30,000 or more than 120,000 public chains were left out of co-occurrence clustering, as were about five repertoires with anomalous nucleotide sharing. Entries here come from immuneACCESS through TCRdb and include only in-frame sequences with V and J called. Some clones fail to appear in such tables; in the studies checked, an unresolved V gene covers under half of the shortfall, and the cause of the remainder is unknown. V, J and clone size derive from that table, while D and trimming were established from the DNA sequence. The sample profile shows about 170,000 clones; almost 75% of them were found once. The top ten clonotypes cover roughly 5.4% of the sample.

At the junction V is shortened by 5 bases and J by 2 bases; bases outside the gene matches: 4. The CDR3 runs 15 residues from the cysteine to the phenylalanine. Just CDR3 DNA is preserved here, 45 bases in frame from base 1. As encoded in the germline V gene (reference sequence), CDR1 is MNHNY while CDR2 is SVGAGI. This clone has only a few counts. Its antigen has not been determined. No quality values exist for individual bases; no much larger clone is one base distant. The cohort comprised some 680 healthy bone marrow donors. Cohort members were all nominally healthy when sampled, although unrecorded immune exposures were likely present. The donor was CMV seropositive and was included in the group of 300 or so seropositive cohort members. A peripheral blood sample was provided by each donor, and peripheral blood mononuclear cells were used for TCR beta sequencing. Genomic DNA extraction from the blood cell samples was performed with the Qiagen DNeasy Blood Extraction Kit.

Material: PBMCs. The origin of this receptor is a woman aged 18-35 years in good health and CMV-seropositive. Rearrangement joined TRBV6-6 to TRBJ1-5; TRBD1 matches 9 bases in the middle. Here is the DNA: TGTGCCAGCAGTCCGACAGGGGGTGGCAATCAGCCCCAGCATTTT. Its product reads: CASSPTGGGNQPQHF.